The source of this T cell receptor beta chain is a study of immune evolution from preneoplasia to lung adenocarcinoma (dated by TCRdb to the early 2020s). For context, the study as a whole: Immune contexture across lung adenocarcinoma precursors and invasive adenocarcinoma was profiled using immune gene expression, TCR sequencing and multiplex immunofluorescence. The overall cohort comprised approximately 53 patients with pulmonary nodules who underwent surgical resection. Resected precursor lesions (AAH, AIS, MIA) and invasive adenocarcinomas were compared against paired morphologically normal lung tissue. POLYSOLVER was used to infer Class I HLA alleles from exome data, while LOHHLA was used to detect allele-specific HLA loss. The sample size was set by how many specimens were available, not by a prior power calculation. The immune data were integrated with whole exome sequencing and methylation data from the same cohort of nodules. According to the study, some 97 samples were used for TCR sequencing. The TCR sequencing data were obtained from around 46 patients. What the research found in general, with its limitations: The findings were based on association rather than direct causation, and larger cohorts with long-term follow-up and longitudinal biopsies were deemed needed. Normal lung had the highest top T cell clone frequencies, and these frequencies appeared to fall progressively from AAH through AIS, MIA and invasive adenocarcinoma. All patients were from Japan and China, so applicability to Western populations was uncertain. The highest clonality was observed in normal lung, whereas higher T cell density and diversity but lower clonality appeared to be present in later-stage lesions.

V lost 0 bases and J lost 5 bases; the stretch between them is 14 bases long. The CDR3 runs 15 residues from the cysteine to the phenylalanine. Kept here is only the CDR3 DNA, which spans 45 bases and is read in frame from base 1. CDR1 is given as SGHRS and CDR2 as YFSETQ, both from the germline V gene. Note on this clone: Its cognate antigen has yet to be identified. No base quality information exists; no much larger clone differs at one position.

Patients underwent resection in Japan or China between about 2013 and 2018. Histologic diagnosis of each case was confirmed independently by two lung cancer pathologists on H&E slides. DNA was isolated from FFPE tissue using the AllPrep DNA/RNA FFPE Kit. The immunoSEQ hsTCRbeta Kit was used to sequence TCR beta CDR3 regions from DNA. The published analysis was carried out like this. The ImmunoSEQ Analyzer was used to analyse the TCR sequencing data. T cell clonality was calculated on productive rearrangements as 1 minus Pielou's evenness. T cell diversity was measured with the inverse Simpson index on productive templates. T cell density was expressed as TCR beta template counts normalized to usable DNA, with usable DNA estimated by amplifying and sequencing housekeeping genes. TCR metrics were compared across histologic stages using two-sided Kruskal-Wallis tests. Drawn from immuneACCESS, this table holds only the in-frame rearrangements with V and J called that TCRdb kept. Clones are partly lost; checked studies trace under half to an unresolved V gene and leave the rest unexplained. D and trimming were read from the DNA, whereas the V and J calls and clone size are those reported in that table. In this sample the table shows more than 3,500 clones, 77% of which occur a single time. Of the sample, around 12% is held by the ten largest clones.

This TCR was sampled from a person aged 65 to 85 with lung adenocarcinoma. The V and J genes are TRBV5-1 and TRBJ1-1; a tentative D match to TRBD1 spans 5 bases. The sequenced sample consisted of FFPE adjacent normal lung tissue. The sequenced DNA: TGCGCCAGCAGCTTGGCGGGGGGAGGGAGTACTGAAGCTTTCTTT. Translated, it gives CASSLAGGGSTEAFF.